A selection of T cell receptor beta chains follows, all from one sample in a study of regulatory T cells in long-lasting Graves disease. TCRdb reanalysed the multiplex PCR reads using MiXCR and keeps one entry per CDR3 protein. The sample lists about 400,000 distinct CDR3 sequences; 15% were seen once. The data were also submitted as part of a second study, on T cells in Graves' hyperthyroidism and ophthalmopathy.

The sequencing here drew on peripheral blood mononuclear cells (PBMCs), taken at new diagnosis, from a patient treated with antithyroid drugs. The source is a woman in her thirties or forties with Graves disease. The CDR3 runs from the conserved cysteine through the conserved F or W. Fields, in order: J gene, V gene, D gene, clone size, CDR3 DNA, CDR3 protein. The D gene is left open where the match is weak. Size tells how often a clone was seen (once, few, many) or the class of an expanded clone, and some rows leave it out.

j_call: TRBJ2-1
v_call: TRBV4-1
d_call: NA
clone_size: NA
cdr3_nt: TGCGCCAGCAGCCAAGGTTTACCACTCAGCTCCTACGAGCAGTTCTTC
cdr3_aa: CASSQGLPLSSYEQFF

j_call: TRBJ1-5
v_call: TRBV6-5
d_call: NA
clone_size: many
cdr3_nt: TGTGCCAGCAGTTCCCCGGGACGTCCCAATCAGCCCCAGCATTTT
cdr3_aa: CASSSPGRPNQPQHF

j_call: TRBJ2-3
v_call: TRBV4-1
d_call: NA
clone_size: NA
cdr3_nt: TGCGCCAGCAGCCAAGATCTGGCCCGTACAGATACGCAGTATTTT
cdr3_aa: CASSQDLARTDTQYF

j_call: TRBJ2-4
v_call: TRBV28
d_call: NA
clone_size: few
cdr3_nt: TGTGTCCGACTAGCCAAAAACATTCAGTACTTC
cdr3_aa: CVRLAKNIQYF

j_call: TRBJ1-2
v_call: TRBV29-1
d_call: NA
clone_size: few
cdr3_nt: TGCAGCGCTTCAACGTCCGAAGTGGACCCGGGATATGGCTACACCTTC
cdr3_aa: CSASTSEVDPGYGYTF

j_call: TRBJ2-7
v_call: TRBV18
d_call: NA
clone_size: many
cdr3_nt: TGTGCCAGCTCACCACGGCAGAACTCCTACGAGCAGTACTTC
cdr3_aa: CASSPRQNSYEQYF

j_call: TRBJ2-3
v_call: TRBV20-1
d_call: NA
clone_size: few
cdr3_nt: TGCAGTGCTAATATACGACAGGTGTCGACAGATACGCAGTATTTT
cdr3_aa: CSANIRQVSTDTQYF

j_call: TRBJ2-3
v_call: TRBV3-1
d_call: NA
clone_size: many
cdr3_nt: TGTGCCAGCAGCCAAGCGGGAGACCCCACAGATACGCAGTATTTT
cdr3_aa: CASSQAGDPTDTQYF

j_call: TRBJ2-3
v_call: TRBV9
d_call: TRBD2
clone_size: NA
cdr3_nt: TGTGCCAGCAGCGTCGGGACTAGCGGGAGGGGGGATACGCAGTATTTT
cdr3_aa: CASSVGTSGRGDTQYF

j_call: TRBJ2-1
v_call: TRBV7-3
d_call: NA
clone_size: NA
cdr3_nt: TGTGCCAGCAGCCAACCTGACTCGCCCGTCTTCTTC
cdr3_aa: CASSQPDSPVFF

j_call: TRBJ2-3
v_call: TRBV20-1
d_call: TRBD1
clone_size: NA
cdr3_nt: TGCAGTGCCCCCAGGGGGATTTTTACAGATACGCAGTATTTT
cdr3_aa: CSAPRGIFTDTQYF

j_call: TRBJ1-4
v_call: TRBV28
d_call: NA
clone_size: NA
cdr3_nt: TGTGCCAGCAGTGGGGGGGCGCAGGGGCGTAATGAAAAACTGTTTTTT
cdr3_aa: CASSGGAQGRNEKLFF

j_call: TRBJ1-1
v_call: TRBV28
d_call: NA
clone_size: many
cdr3_nt: TGTGCCAGCAGTTTTAGTTCTAAAGCTTTCTTT
cdr3_aa: CASSFSSKAFF

j_call: TRBJ2-7
v_call: TRBV27
d_call: TRBD1
clone_size: NA
cdr3_nt: TGTGCCAGCAGTCTCACCACCGGGACAGGGGACAGCTCCTACGAGCAGTACTTC
cdr3_aa: CASSLTTGTGDSSYEQYF

j_call: TRBJ2-1
v_call: TRBV2
d_call: NA
clone_size: many
cdr3_nt: TGTGCCAGCAGTGTTATCAAGAGCTCCTACAATGAGCAGTTCTTC
cdr3_aa: CASSVIKSSYNEQFF

j_call: TRBJ2-7
v_call: TRBV3-1
d_call: NA
clone_size: many
cdr3_nt: TGTGCCAGCAGCTTACCTAGTGGATACGAGCAGTACTTC
cdr3_aa: CASSLPSGYEQYF

j_call: TRBJ2-3
v_call: TRBV27
d_call: NA
clone_size: many
cdr3_nt: TGTGCCAGCAGTCCCCAGACCCTCTCACTCATCGGGAGAGGGACAGATACGCAGTATTTT
cdr3_aa: CASSPQTLSLIGRGTDTQYF

j_call: TRBJ2-2
v_call: TRBV7-9
d_call: NA
clone_size: few
cdr3_nt: TGTGCCAGCAGCCCCGGGTCTGGGGAGCTGTTTTTT
cdr3_aa: CASSPGSGELFF

j_call: TRBJ2-7
v_call: TRBV7-2
d_call: TRBD1
clone_size: many
cdr3_nt: TGTGCCAGCAGCCAGGACAGGGTCTCCTACGAGCAGTACTTC
cdr3_aa: CASSQDRVSYEQYF

j_call: TRBJ2-2
v_call: TRBV20-1
d_call: NA
clone_size: NA
cdr3_nt: TGCAGTGCTAGAGATCTCTCGGTGAACACCGGGGAGCTGTTTTTT
cdr3_aa: CSARDLSVNTGELFF

j_call: TRBJ2-1
v_call: TRBV7-3
d_call: TRBD2
clone_size: many
cdr3_nt: TGTGCCAGCAGCCCGGGACTAGCGGCAAACAATGAGCAGTTCTTC
cdr3_aa: CASSPGLAANNEQFF

j_call: TRBJ2-2
v_call: TRBV11-2
d_call: NA
clone_size: many
cdr3_nt: TGTGCCAGCAGCTTACTATACGCCGGGACGAAATTCACCGGGGAGCTGTTTTTT
cdr3_aa: CASSLLYAGTKFTGELFF

j_call: TRBJ2-6
v_call: TRBV6-1
d_call: NA
clone_size: NA
cdr3_nt: TGTGCCAGCACCGAAGAGGGTCTTGGGGCCAACGCCCTGACTTTC
cdr3_aa: CASTEEGLGANALTF

j_call: TRBJ2-2
v_call: TRBV19
d_call: NA
clone_size: many
cdr3_nt: TGTGCCAGTAGTCCCCACTCATCAGGAACCGGGGAGCTGTTTTTT
cdr3_aa: CASSPHSSGTGELFF

j_call: TRBJ2-4
v_call: TRBV6-2/TRBV6-3
d_call: NA
clone_size: few
cdr3_nt: TGTGCCAGCAGCGCCACTCGGGACGTCAAAAACATTCAGTACTTC
cdr3_aa: CASSATRDVKNIQYF

j_call: TRBJ2-7
v_call: TRBV12-3/TRBV12-4
d_call: NA
clone_size: many
cdr3_nt: TGTGCCAGCAGCACAAGTACCTACGAGCAGTACTTC
cdr3_aa: CASSTSTYEQYF

j_call: TRBJ2-1
v_call: TRBV29-1
d_call: NA
clone_size: many
cdr3_nt: TGCAGCGCAGCCAAGGACCTCAAAAGAGGGGCGTCCTACAATGAGCAGTTCTTC
cdr3_aa: CSAAKDLKRGASYNEQFF

j_call: TRBJ1-1
v_call: TRBV7-8
d_call: NA
clone_size: NA
cdr3_nt: TGTGCCAGCAGCTCCCCTAGGGGGGCATCGAACACTGAAGCTTTCTTT
cdr3_aa: CASSSPRGASNTEAFF

j_call: TRBJ2-5
v_call: TRBV2
d_call: NA
clone_size: NA
cdr3_nt: TGTGCCAGCAGTGAGTGGCAGCCCCAAGAGACCCAGTACTTC
cdr3_aa: CASSEWQPQETQYF

j_call: TRBJ1-3
v_call: TRBV11-2
d_call: TRBD1
clone_size: many
cdr3_nt: TGTGCCAGCAGCTCATGGGACAGGGGACTCTCTGGAAACACCATATATTTT
cdr3_aa: CASSSWDRGLSGNTIYF

j_call: TRBJ1-5
v_call: TRBV28
d_call: TRBD1
clone_size: many
cdr3_nt: TGTGCCAGCAGTCCCCCGGGACAGGGGTTTCAGCCCCAGCATTTT
cdr3_aa: CASSPPGQGFQPQHF

j_call: TRBJ2-1
v_call: TRBV4-2
d_call: NA
clone_size: NA
cdr3_nt: TGTGCCAGCAGCCCCTACGAGCGGTTCCCCTACAATGAGCAGTTCTTC
cdr3_aa: CASSPYERFPYNEQFF